This TCR beta chain appears in the sequencing data of a study of graft-versus-host responses after intestinal transplantation. The wider study: Grafts that recipients had were multivisceral, liver-intestinal, or isolated intestinal transplants.

Overall study findings and caveats: Association was observed between peak circulating GvH clone levels and early post-transplant HvG declines. Clonal ratios of graft-versus-host to host-versus-graft in allografts were high for patients exhibiting graft-donor T cell macrochimerism. GvH clonotypes were identified within recipient marrow, with a subset emerging first in ileum or blood.

This table comes from immunoSEQ multiplex PCR, and its TCRdb copy is limited to in-frame clones, with some not included. In the table there are more than 85,000 clones, 90% to 95% of which are singletons. V dropped 4 bases and J dropped 1 base, with 7 bases sitting between them. The germline V gene has CDR1 SEHNR and CDR2 FQNEAQ (reference sequence). The CDR3 extends over 13 amino acids. As concerns this clone: Its specificity is unknown.

This TCR came from a human donor who received an intestinal transplant. V and J are TRBV7-9 and TRBJ1-1, with D unresolved. Material: unstimulated CD8+ T cells sorted from spleen or lymph node cells, obtained before intestinal transplant. The CDR3 DNA follows: TGTGCCAGCAGCTGGATGGGGAACACTGAAGCTTTCTTT. Translation gives CASSWMGNTEAFF.